A single sample gave rise to the 32 T cell receptor beta chains below, sequenced in a study of tumor and adjacent non-tumor tissue in lung cancer. RNA was extracted from bulk tissue without any cell sorting. TCRbeta libraries were built with three rounds of nested PCR, modified from ARM-PCR. TCRdb ran MiXCR on the multiplex PCR reads and lists one entry per CDR3 protein. The sample has approximately 110,000 distinct CDR3 sequences, around 75% seen once. The sequencing input was lung tumor tissue. These receptors were taken from a woman aged 60-75 years with non-small cell lung cancer.

As for this clonotype: This may be a read error: a much more frequent sequence differs by one nucleotide. J is TRBJ1-6 and V is TRBV28; D not resolved. The germline V gene encodes CDR1 MDHEN and CDR2 SYDVKM. The CDR3 has 13 residues. CDR3 in amino acids: CASSLYTGSPVHF. DNA for the CDR3: TGTGCCAGCAGTTTATATACGGGATCACCCGTCCACTTT. Variable domain in full (rest from reference TRBV28 and TRBJ1-6): DVKVTQSSRYLVKRTGEKVFLECVQDMDHENMFWYRQDPGLGLRLIYFSYDVKMKEKGDIPEGYSVSREKKERFSLILESASTNQTSMYLCASSLYTGSPVHFGNGTRLTVT.

As to this clonotype: An end of the junction differs from the germline gene, which may be a read error. This chain joins TRBV11-3 and TRBJ2-1; 7 nucleotides line up with TRBD2. This CDR3 spans 17 amino acids. Germline-derived CDR1 and CDR2 are SGHNT and YENEEA. Here the CDR3 DNA reads TGTGCCAGTAGCTTAGAGTCGACTCGCGGGAGTCACAATGAGCAGTTCTTC. It yields the protein CASSLESTRGSHNEQFF.

This clonotype was counted a single time. This rearrangement joins TRBV11-3 to TRBJ2-5; D is possibly TRBD1 or TRBD2 (5 bases each). The CDR3 runs 14 residues. The V end was cut by 0 bases, the J end by 14 bases, with 19 bases between. The germline V gene has CDR1 SGHNT and CDR2 YENEEA. The CDR3 DNA sequence: TGTGCCAGCAGCTTAGATGCAGGGAGAGAGACCAAATACTTC. Its protein product is CASSLDAGRETKYF.

About this clonotype: This sequence may be a read error, since a much larger clone differs from it by one base. The chain joins TRBV4-2 to TRBJ1-1, with a weak D call TRBD1 (6 bases). The CDR3 sequence is 17 residues long. Germline V gene lookup returns CDR1 LGHNA and CDR2 YNFKEQ. CDR3 residues: CASSPSLQGLMNTGAFF. CDR3 sequence (DNA): TGTGCCAGCAGCCCATCTCTACAGGGACTCATGAACACTGGAGCTTTCTTT.

About this clonotype itself: Mismatch with germline at one junction end may stem from a read error. The chain employs TRBV6-5 and TRBJ1-1; no clear D gene. In germline, CDR1 is MNHEY, CDR2 SVGAGI. The CDR3 is 14 amino acids. CDR3 in DNA: TGTGCCAGCAGTTACTCGCGAGGGTACACTGAATCTTTCTTT. It encodes CASSYSRGYTESFF.

Note on this clonotype: This may be a read error, as it is one base from a much larger clone. The chain recombines TRBV7-9 with TRBJ2-1; D call uncertain. The V and J ends lost 5 bases and 7 bases respectively, with 18 bases between them. The CDR3 has 15 residues. The V gene's germline CDR1 is SEHNR and CDR2 FQNEAQ (reference sequence). CDR3 loop: CASSARGQVRNEQFF. DNA of the CDR3: TGTGCCAGCAGCGCGCGTGGGCAGGTGAGGAATGAGCAGTTCTTC.

About this clonotype: This may stem from a read error, because a much larger clone lies one nucleotide away. J is TRBJ2-2 and V is TRBV10-1; perhaps D is TRBD1 or TRBD2 (5 bases each). Germline V lookup: CDR1 WNHNN, CDR2 SYGVQD (reference sequence). Trimming left V 2 bases short and J 4 bases short, with 11 bases between. The CDR3 runs 15 residues. CDR3 region: CASSEGTPSTGELFF. The CDR3 region has the DNA TGCGCCAGCAGTGAGGGGACCCCGAGCACCGGGGAGCTGTTTTTT.

The chain recombines TRBV11-1 with TRBJ1-1, with D hard to call. The CDR3 loop spans 15 amino acids. Between the trimmed V and J ends, which lost 10 bases and 5 bases, there was a span of 23 bases. Germline V gene lookup returns CDR1 SGHAT and CDR2 FQDESV (reference sequence). CDR3 sequence (DNA): TGTGCCAACAATTCCGATCCGGGCCGCGTAACTGAAGCTTTCTTT. Translating gives CANNSDPGRVTEAFF.

The chain links TRBV30 to TRBJ2-1, with 11 bases that match TRBD2. The V and J ends lost 1 base and 13 bases, in that order; junction bases with no gene match: 9. Per germline, CDR1 GTSNPN and CDR2 SVGIG (reference sequence). CDR3 length: 14 amino acids. CDR3 nucleotide sequence: TGTGCCTGGAGTGGGCTAGCGGGAGGCCTCTATCAGTTCTTC. It yields the protein CAWSGLAGGLYQFF. The full variable domain, rest sourced from reference TRBV30 and TRBJ2-1, is SQTIHQWPATLVQPVGSPLSLECTVEGTSNPNLYWYRQAAGRGLQLLFYSVGIGQISSEVPQNLSASRPQDRQFILSSKKLLLSDSGFYLCAWSGLAGGLYQFFGPGTRLTVL.

The chain uses TRBV20-1 and TRBJ1-2, with D perhaps TRBD1 (6 bases). V was pared by 8 bases and J by 8 bases, with 18 bases between. Germline CDR1 is DFQATT and CDR2 is SNEGSKA (reference sequence). This CDR3 is 12 amino acids long. CDR3 nucleotide sequence: TGCAGTACTATGACAGGTGGAACAGGCTACACCTTC. Residues: CSTMTGGTGYTF.

Of note for this clonotype: A much more abundant neighbour one base away suggests this may be a read error. The genes are TRBV20-1 and TRBJ2-1, with TRBD1 identical over 9 bases. The CDR3 extends over 15 amino acids. The germline gives CDR1 DFQATT, CDR2 SNEGSKA (reference sequence). The ends lost 6 bases at V and 6 bases at J; junction bases unmatched: 12. The CDR3 loop is CSAPGQGQGANEQFF. The DNA of the CDR3 is TGCAGTGCCCCAGGCCAGGGACAGGGTGCCAATGAGCAGTTCTTC.

This clonotype appeared a single time. One end of the junction varies from germline; a read error may be responsible. The rearrangement uses TRBV12-3 or TRBV12-4 and TRBJ2-6; possible D gene TRBD1, 6 bases. CDR3 length equals 18 residues. CDR3 sequence (DNA): TGTACCAGCAGTAGCCAAGGACAGAGAAATTCTGGGGCCAACGTCCTGACTTTC. The encoded protein is CTSSSQGQRNSGANVLTF.

This clonotype has ten or more counts. This chain joins TRBV4-2 and TRBJ2-4; 11 bases line up with TRBD1. This CDR3 spans 15 amino acids. The trim removed 3 bases at V and 8 bases at J, leaving 6 bases unmatched. The germline CDR1 and CDR2 sequences are LGHNA and YNFKEQ. The CDR3 nucleotides read TGTGCCAGCAGCCATGTAAAGGGACAGGGGGACATTCAGTACTTC. Amino acid sequence: CASSHVKGQGDIQYF.

Note on this clonotype: This could be a read error, since a much larger clone is one nucleotide away. V gene TRBV13 combines with J gene TRBJ2-1, with D possibly matching TRBD1 (6 bases). The CDR3 contains 14 residues. Germline CDR1 and CDR2: PRHDT and FYEKMQ (reference sequence). The CDR3 DNA is TGTGCCAGCCTGGGACAAGGGAACTACAGTGAGCAGTTCTTC. Protein sequence: CASLGQGNYSEQFF.

There are a few counts of this clonotype. Just one base apart from a much larger clone, this may be a read error. The chain's CDR3 is CASSQDPRRVMNYGYTF. As DNA, the CDR3 is TGCGCCAGCAGCCAAGATCCCCGTAGGGTGATGAACTATGGCTACACCTTC. This sequence joins TRBV4-3 and TRBJ1-2, with no clear D. Per the germline V gene, CDR1 is LGHNA and CDR2 is YSLEER. Deletions cut 0 bases from V and 2 bases from J, with 16 bases between. The CDR3 extends over 17 amino acids.

This clonotype was seen just once. Relative to the germline gene, one junction end is altered; a read error may explain this. This rearrangement joins TRBV29-1 to TRBJ2-1, with D perhaps matching TRBD2 (5 bases). Germline CDR1 SQVTM, CDR2 ANQGSEA. The CDR3 spans 17 residues. The CDR3, as DNA: TGCAGCGTTGAAGTTAATGTAAATCGGGAAGATTACAGTGAGCAGTTCTTC. Protein product: CSVEVNVNREDYSEQFF.

Notes on this clonotype: At one end, the junction sequence differs from germline, possibly due to a read error. The chain couples TRBV29-1 to TRBJ2-1, with a tentative D call TRBD2 (5 bases). This CDR3 is 14 amino acids long. Germline lookup yields CDR1 SQVTM and CDR2 ANQGSEA. The CDR3 region is CSVEPNGKLNEQLF. The CDR3, as DNA: TGCAGCGTTGAGCCTAACGGGAAGCTCAATGAGCAGTTGTTC.

Comments on this clonotype: This sequence may be a read error, since a much larger clone differs from it by one base. The CDR3 reads CASSYSALPVGGLFF. DNA for the CDR3: TGTGCCAGCAGTTATTCCGCCCTTCCCGTGGGAGGACTGTTTTTT. V and J are TRBV6-5 and TRBJ1-4, with D uncertain. There are 15 residues in the CDR3. Germline V gene lookup returns CDR1 MNHEY and CDR2 SVGAGI. V lost 3 bases, J lost 13 bases, and 21 bases lay in between.

The rearrangement links TRBV6-2 or TRBV6-3 to TRBJ2-2; the match to TRBD1 covers 8 bases. Germline CDR1 MNHEY, CDR2 SVGEGT. This CDR3 is 15 amino acids long. The ends lost 4 bases at V and 9 bases at J; junction bases unmatched: 10. The CDR3 region is CASSSQGANNWELFF. CDR3 nucleotides: TGTGCCAGCAGTTCCCAGGGGGCTAACAACTGGGAGCTGTTTTTT.

The V call is TRBV20-1, the J call TRBJ2-5; D may be TRBD1 (5 bases). This CDR3 spans 13 amino acids. Germline V gene sequence: CDR1 DFQATT, CDR2 SNEGSKA (reference sequence). The V and J ends lost 7 bases and 0 bases respectively, with 12 bases between them. CDR3 in amino acids: CSVVDTNQETQYF. The CDR3, as DNA: TGCAGTGTAGTGGACACGAACCAAGAGACCCAGTACTTC.

V gene TRBV4-1 combines with J gene TRBJ1-3; D is perhaps TRBD1 (5 bases). Trimming took 11 bases from V and 7 from J, leaving 21 bases between them. Germline CDR1 reads MGHRA; CDR2 reads YSYEKL. CDR3 length: 14 amino acids. The DNA for the CDR3 is TGCGCCGACAGCCCCCAGGGAATTGGTAACACCATATATTTT. Residues: CADSPQGIGNTIYF.

At least ten counts were recorded for this clonotype. The chain uses TRBV6-5 and TRBJ1-2, with D possibly TRBD1 on 6 matching bases. The V end lost 5 bases, the J end lost 4 bases, and 17 bases lay between the germline ends. Germline-derived CDR1 and CDR2 are MNHEY and SVGAGI. This CDR3 is 15 amino acids long. The CDR3 region is CASSKTGTMTYGYTF. For the CDR3, the DNA is TGTGCCAGCAGTAAAACCGGGACAATGACCTATGGCTACACCTTC.

The chain recombines TRBV20-1 with TRBJ2-1; TRBD2 matches 7 bases. This CDR3 comprises 16 residues. Germline loops: CDR1 DFQATT, CDR2 SNEGSKA (reference sequence). Unmatched junction bases numbered 16, after V lost 4 bases and J lost 7 bases. CDR3 nucleotides: TGCAGTGCTAACAGACTAGCTGGCACCCGGGCAAATGAGCAGTTCTTC. This gives the protein CSANRLAGTRANEQFF.

With respect to this clonotype: A much more abundant neighbour one base away suggests this may be a read error. The V and J genes are TRBV20-1 and TRBJ2-7, with D perhaps matching TRBD1 (6 bases). CDR3 size: 14 residues. CDR1 is DFQATT, CDR2 SNEGSKA, per germline (reference sequence). The CDR3 loop reads CSASQDSVSYKQYF. The CDR3 DNA reads TGCAGTGCAAGCCAGGACAGCGTGTCCTACAAGCAGTACTTC.

This rearrangement joins TRBV6-2 or TRBV6-3 to TRBJ2-1; 7 positions match TRBD2. CDR3 length: 14 residues. CDR1 and CDR2 (germline): MNHEY, SVGEGT. V shed 6 bases and J 7 bases; nucleotides not matched to a gene: 9. The CDR3 is CASSREAEKNEQFF. The CDR3 DNA sequence: TGTGCCAGCAGCCGGGAGGCGGAGAAGAATGAGCAGTTCTTC.

Details on this clonotype: At one end, the junction sequence differs from germline, possibly due to a read error. The V call is TRBV20-1, the J call TRBJ2-3; no clear D gene. CDR3 length equals 12 residues. The germline CDR1 and CDR2 sequences are DFQATT and SNEGSKA (reference sequence). Here the CDR3 DNA reads TGCAGTGCTAAATCGGAGAGTACAGATACGCAGTTT. Its translation: CSAKSESTDTQF.

With regard to this clonotype: A read error is likely, as this CDR3 ends without the conserved phenylalanine or tryptophan. Written as DNA, the CDR3 is TGTGCCAGCAGTTTAGTCGCCCGGGGCGCAGAAACGCAGTATATT. Encoded protein: CASSLVARGAETQYI. The gene calls are TRBV11-2 and TRBJ2-3; D is perhaps TRBD1 or TRBD2 (5 bases each). The CDR3 is made up of 15 amino acids. Germline V gene lookup returns CDR1 SGHAT and CDR2 FQNNGV.

Comments on this clonotype: A junction end diverges from the germline sequence, so it may reflect a read error. The CDR3 here is CASRPRAGALLF. Written as DNA, the CDR3 is TGTGCCAGCAGGCCAAGGGCCGGGGCGCTGTTATTT. The V and J genes are TRBV6-1 and TRBJ2-2, with D perhaps given as TRBD1 or TRBD2 (5 bases each). Germline CDR1 MNHNS, CDR2 SASEGT. This CDR3 has 12 residues.

For this clonotype: Sequence at one end of the junction differs from germline and may be a read error. CDR3: CASSRGYGASYEQYF. CDR3 nucleotide sequence: TGTGCCAGTAGTCGCGGATACGGGGCCTCCTACGAGCAATACTTC. This rearrangement joins TRBV19 to TRBJ2-7, with D perhaps matching TRBD1 or TRBD2 (5 bases each). Germline lookup yields CDR1 LNHDA and CDR2 SQIVND (reference sequence). The CDR3 has 15 amino acids.

As to this clonotype: A much larger clone lies a single base off, so this may be a read error. The chain couples TRBV7-3 to TRBJ1-1; no clear D gene. The CDR3 sequence is 13 residues long. Germline CDR1 is SGHTA and CDR2 is FQGTGA. The chain's CDR3 is CTSSLNMNTEAFF. DNA for the CDR3: TGTACCAGCAGCTTAAACATGAACACTGAAGCTTTCTTT.

Of note for this clonotype: This is likely a read error, given that the CDR3 carries no conserved phenylalanine or tryptophan at its end. The chain recombines TRBV20-1 with TRBJ2-2; TRBD1 agrees at 7 bases. The CDR3 sequence is 12 residues long. Germline V lookup: CDR1 DFQATT, CDR2 SNEGSKA (reference sequence). CDR3 sequence: CNANGQAGELFI. The CDR3 DNA is TGCAATGCTAATGGACAGGCCGGGGAGCTGTTTATT.

This clonotype was seen repeatedly, ten times or more. This chain links TRBV28 with TRBJ2-5, with TRBD1 identical over 8 bases. V shed 5 bases and J 0 bases; nucleotides not matched to a gene: 11. CDR1 and CDR2 from the germline V gene are MDHEN and SYDVKM. The CDR3 has 17 residues. Here the CDR3 DNA reads TGTGCCAGCAGTCCACAACTCGGACAGGGCAACCAAGAGACCCAGTACTTC. Its protein is CASSPQLGQGNQETQYF.